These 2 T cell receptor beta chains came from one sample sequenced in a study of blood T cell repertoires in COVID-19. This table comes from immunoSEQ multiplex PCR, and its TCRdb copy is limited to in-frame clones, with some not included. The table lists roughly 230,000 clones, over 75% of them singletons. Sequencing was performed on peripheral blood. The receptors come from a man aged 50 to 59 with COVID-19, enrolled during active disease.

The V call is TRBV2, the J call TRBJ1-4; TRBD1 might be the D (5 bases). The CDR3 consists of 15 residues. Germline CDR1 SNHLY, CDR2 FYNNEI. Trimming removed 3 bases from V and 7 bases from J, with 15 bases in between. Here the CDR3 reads CASSDGAGDGEKLFF. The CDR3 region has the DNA TGTGCCAGCAGTGATGGAGCGGGGGATGGTGAAAAACTGTTTTTT.

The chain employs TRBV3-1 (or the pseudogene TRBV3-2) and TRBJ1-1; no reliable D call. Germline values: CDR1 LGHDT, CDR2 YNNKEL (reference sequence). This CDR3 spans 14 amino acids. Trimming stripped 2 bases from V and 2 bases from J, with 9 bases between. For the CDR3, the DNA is TGTGCCAGCAGCCAATTTCGGGGAAACACTGAAGCTTTCTTT. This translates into CASSQFRGNTEAFF.